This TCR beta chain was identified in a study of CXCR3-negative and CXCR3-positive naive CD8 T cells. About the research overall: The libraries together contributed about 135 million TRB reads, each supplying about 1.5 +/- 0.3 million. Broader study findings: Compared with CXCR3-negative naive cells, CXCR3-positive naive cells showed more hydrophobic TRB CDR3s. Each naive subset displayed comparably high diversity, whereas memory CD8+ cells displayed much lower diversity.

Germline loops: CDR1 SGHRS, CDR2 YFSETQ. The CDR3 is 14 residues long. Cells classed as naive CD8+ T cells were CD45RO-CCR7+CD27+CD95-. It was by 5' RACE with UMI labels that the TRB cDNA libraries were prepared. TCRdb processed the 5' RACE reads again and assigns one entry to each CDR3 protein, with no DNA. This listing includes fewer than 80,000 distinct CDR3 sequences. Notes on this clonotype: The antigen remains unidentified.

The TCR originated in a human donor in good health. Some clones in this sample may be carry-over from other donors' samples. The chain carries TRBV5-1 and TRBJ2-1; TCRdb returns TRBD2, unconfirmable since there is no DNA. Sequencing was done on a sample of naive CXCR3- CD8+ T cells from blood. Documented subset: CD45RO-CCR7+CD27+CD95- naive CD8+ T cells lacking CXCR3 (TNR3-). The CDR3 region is CASSWERGVGEQFF.